A selection of T cell receptor beta chains follows, all from one sample in a study of T cell changes during pregnancy in multiple sclerosis. Sequencing was performed with immunoSEQ multiplex PCR; in TCRdb, only in-frame clones are kept and a portion is missing. The sample records approximately 39,000 clones, 94% being singletons. This material consisted of CD4+ T cells from peripheral blood mononuclear cells, taken in the second trimester of pregnancy. The receptors were gathered from a female donor with multiple sclerosis, enrolled in a pregnancy study. Each CDR3 is given without its conserved first and last residue. The D gene is left open where the match is weak.

v_gene | d_gene | CDR3aa
TRBV27 | TRBD2 | ASSLSLGGSYEQY
TRBV27 | NA | ASSLWGEPRAAEQF
TRBV7-8 | TRBD1 | ASSLFWDSSNYGYT
TRBV5-1 | NA | ASSLGTLSYEQY
TRBV5-4 | NA | ASSLEGLRSYNEQF
TRBV6-1 | TRBD1 | ASSAEWTGIYEQY
TRBV9 | NA | ASSPRPLDLSGANVLT
TRBV11-2 | NA | ASSSRQGNEQF
TRBV7-9 | TRBD2 | ASSLPGLAGVETQY
TRBV27 | NA | ASSPPGLPPEQY
TRBV27 | NA | ASSSQGLRANVLT
TRBV2 | TRBD1 | ASSGQGEGTGELF
TRBV7-3 | NA | ASSSTGPNTEAF
TRBV5-4 | NA | ASSLTGLDTEAF
TRBV19 | NA | ASSTGMNTEAF